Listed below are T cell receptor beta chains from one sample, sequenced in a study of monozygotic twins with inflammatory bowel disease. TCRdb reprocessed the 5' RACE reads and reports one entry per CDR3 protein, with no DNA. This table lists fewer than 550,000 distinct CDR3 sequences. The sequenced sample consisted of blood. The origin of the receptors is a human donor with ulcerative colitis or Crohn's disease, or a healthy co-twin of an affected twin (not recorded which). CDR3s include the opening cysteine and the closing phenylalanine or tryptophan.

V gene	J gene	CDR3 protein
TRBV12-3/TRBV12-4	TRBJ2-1	CASSRRLADYNEQFF
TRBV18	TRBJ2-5	CASSPPLSPGETQYF
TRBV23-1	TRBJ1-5	CASSPRDFHERPQHF
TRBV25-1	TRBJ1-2	CATSQGMGYTF
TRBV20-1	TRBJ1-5	CSARDLTGQGGVNQPQHF
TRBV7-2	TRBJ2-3	CASKFYYGSKDTQYF
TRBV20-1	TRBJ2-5	CSARGDRAETQYF
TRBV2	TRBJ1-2	CASRTGRDYGYTF
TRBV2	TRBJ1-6	CASSGRVNSPLHF
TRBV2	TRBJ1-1	CASSESTAEAFF
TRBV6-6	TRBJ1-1	CASGPYANTEAFF
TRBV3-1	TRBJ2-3	CASSHGDTQYF
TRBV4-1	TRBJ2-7	CASSQDAVSGALPYEQYF
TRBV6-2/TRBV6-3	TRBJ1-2	CASSTRGGGLSGYTF
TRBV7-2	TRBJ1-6	CASSLRRENSPLHF
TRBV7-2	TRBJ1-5	CASSFKGAQPQHF
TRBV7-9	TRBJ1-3	CGSSLGQPNSGNTIYF
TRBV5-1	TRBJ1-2	CASSGGGIVGYTF
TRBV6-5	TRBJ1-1	CASQVGTEAFF
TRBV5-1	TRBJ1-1	CASSLIGQGEAFF
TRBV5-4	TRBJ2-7	CASSLIQGITSEQYF
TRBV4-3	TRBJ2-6	CASSQDVSAGANVLTF
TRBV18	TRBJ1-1	CASSPRGTSEAFF
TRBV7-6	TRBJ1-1	CASSLVPEQGAAFF
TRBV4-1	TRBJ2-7	CASSPAELAGAKEQYF
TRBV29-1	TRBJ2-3	CMVGRTSPDTQYF
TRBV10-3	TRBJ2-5	CAISDGPETQYF
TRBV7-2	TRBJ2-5	CASSLILVQETQYF
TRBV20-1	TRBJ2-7	CSARGTSSYEQYF
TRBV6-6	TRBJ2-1	CASSYGDLQFF
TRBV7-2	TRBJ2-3	CASSLVDVDTQYF
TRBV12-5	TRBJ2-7	CASGGGISSYEQYF
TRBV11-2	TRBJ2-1	CASSRDRAAGEQFF
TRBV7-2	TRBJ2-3	CASSFTRDTQYF
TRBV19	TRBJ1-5	CASSRSGTEYQPQHF
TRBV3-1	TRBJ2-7	CASSQRREQYF
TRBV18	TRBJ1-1	CASSPQGQGLGAFF
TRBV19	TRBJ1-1	CASSGRIEAFF
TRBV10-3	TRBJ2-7	CAISETTGDEQYF
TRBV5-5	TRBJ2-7	CASSLVGQVNYEQYF
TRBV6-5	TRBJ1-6	CASSYSIGTASSYNSPLHF
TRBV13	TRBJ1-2	CASSPGQGGNGYTF
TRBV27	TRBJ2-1	CASSFSLDRVEQFF
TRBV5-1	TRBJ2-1	CASSLSLMANNEQFF
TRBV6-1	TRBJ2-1	CASSPVALGSSYNEQFF
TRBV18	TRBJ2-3	CASSRQVGTDTQYF